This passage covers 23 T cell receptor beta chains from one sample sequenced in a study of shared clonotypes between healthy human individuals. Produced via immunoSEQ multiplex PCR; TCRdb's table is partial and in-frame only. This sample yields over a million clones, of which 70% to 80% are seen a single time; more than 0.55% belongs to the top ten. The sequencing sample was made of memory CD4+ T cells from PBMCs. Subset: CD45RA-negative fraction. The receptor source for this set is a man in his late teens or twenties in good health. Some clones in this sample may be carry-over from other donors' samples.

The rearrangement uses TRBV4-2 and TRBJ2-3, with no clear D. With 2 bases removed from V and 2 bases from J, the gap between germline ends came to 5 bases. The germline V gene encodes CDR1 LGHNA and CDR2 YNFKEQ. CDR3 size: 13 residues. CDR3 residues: CASSQLSTDTQYF. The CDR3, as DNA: TGTGCCAGCAGCCAACTTTCCACAGATACGCAGTATTTT.

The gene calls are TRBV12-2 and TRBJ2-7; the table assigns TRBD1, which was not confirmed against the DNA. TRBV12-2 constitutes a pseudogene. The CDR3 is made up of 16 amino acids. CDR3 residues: CASRLASDRGVDEQYF. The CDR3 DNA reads TGTGCAAGTCGCTTAGCTTCCGACAGGGGCGTCGACGAGCAGTACTTC.

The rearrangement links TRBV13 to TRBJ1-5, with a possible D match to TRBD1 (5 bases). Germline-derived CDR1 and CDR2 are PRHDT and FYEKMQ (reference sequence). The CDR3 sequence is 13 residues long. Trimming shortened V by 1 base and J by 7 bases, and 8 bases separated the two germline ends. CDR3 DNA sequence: TGTGCCAGCAGCTTAGATAGGGACCAGCCCCAGCATTTT. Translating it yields CASSLDRDQPQHF.

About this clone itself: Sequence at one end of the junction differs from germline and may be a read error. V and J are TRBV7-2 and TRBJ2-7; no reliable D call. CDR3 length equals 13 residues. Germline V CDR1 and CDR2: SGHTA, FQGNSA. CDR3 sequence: CASSLELPSEQYF. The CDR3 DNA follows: TGTGCCAGCAGTTTAGAACTCCCTAGCGAGCAGTACTTC.

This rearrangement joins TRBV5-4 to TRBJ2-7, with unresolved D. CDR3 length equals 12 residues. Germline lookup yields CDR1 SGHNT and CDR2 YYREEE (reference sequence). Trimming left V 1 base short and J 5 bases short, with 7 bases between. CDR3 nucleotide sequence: TGTGCCAGCAGCTTGTGGGGTAACGAGCAGTACTTC. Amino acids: CASSLWGNEQYF.

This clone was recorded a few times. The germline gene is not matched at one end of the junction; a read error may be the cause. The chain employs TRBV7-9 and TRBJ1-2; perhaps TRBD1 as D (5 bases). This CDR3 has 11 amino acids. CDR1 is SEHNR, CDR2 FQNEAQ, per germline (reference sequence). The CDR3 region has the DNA TGTGCCAGCAGCCAGGGTGAAGTCGGGTCCTTC. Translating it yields CASSQGEVGSF.

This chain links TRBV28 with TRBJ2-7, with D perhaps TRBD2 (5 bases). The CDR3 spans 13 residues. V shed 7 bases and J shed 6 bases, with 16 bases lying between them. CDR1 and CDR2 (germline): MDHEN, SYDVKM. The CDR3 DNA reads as TGTGCCAGCACCCCCGGAGGTCCCCTCGAGCAGTACTTC. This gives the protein CASTPGGPLEQYF.

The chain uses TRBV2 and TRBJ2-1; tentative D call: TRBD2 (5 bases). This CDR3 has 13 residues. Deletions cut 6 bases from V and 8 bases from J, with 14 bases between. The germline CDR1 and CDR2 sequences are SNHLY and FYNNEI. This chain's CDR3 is CASRRAGVDEQFF. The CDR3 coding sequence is TGTGCCAGCAGGAGGGCGGGCGTCGATGAGCAGTTCTTC.

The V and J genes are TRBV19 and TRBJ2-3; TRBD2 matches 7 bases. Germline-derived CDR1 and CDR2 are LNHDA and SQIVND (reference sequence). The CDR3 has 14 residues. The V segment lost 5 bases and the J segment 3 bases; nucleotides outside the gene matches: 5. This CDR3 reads CASSDGRFTDTQYF. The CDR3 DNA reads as TGTGCCAGTAGTGACGGGAGGTTTACAGATACGCAGTATTTT.

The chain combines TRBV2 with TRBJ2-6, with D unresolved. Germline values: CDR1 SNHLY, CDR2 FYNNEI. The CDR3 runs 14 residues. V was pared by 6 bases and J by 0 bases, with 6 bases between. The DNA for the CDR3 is TGTGCCAGCAGGCTTAGCTCTGGGGCCAACGTCCTGACTTTC. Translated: CASRLSSGANVLTF.

CDR3 coding DNA: TGTGCCAGCAGTTTGCCCGCCTCGGGGCTAGCGGGAGGGCCTTATACGCAGTATTTT. Translation: CASSLPASGLAGGPYTQYF. The chain combines TRBV28 with TRBJ2-3; 12 nucleotides line up with TRBD2. The germline V gene encodes CDR1 MDHEN and CDR2 SYDVKM. The CDR3 covers 19 residues. V shed 3 bases and J 7 bases; nucleotides not matched to a gene: 17.

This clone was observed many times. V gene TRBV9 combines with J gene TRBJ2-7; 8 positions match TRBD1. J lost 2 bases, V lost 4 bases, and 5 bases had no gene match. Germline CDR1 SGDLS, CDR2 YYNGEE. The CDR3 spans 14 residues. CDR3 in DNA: TGTGCCAGCAGCACACAGGGGGTACCCTACGAGCAGTACTTC. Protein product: CASSTQGVPYEQYF. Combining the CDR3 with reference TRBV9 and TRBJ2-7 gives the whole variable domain DSGVTQTPKHLITATGQRVTLRCSPRSGDLSVYWYQQSLDQGLQFLIQYYNGEERAKGNILERFSAQQFPDLHSELNLSSLELGDSALYFCASSTQGVPYEQYFGPGTRLTVT.

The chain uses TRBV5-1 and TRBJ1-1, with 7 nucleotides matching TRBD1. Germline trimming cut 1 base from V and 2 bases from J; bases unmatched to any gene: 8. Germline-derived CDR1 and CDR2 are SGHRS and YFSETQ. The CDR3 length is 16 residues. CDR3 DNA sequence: TGCGCCAGCAGCTTGTTGACCGGGACAGCTAACACTGAAGCTTTCTTT. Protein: CASSLLTGTANTEAFF.

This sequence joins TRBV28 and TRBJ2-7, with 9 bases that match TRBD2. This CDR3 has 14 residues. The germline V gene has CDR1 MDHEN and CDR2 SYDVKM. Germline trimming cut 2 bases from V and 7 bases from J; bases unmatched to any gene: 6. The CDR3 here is CASSLLAGTGEQYF. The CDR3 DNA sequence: TGTGCCAGCAGTTTACTAGCGGGGACGGGTGAGCAGTACTTC.

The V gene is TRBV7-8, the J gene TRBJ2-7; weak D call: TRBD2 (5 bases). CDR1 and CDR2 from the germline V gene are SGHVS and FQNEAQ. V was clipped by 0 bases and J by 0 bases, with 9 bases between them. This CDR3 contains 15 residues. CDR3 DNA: TGTGCCAGCAGCTTAGCGGGAGCACTCTCCTACGAGCAGTACTTC. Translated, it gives CASSLAGALSYEQYF.

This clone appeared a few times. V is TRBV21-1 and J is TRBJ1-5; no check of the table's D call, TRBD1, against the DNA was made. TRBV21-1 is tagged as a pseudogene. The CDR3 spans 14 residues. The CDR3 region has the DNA TGTGCCAGCAGCCTACGGACACCTACTCAGCCCCAGCATTTT. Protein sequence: CASSLRTPTQPQHF.

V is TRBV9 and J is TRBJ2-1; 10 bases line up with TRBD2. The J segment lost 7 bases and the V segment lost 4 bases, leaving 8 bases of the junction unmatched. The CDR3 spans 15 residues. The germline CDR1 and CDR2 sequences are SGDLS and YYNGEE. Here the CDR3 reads CASSFTGTSVNEQFF. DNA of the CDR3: TGTGCCAGCAGCTTTACCGGGACTAGCGTTAATGAGCAGTTCTTC.

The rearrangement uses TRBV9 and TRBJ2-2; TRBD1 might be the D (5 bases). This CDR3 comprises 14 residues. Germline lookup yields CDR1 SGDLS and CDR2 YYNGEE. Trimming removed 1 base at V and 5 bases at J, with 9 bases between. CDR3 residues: CASSVQGKTGELFF. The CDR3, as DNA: TGTGCCAGCAGCGTACAGGGAAAAACCGGGGAGCTGTTTTTT.

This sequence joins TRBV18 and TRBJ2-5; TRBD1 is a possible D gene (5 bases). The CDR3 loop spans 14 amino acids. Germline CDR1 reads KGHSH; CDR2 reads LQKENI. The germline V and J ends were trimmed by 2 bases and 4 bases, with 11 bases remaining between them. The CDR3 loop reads CASSPSRVSETQYF. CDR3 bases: TGTGCCAGCTCACCAAGCAGGGTGTCAGAGACCCAGTACTTC.

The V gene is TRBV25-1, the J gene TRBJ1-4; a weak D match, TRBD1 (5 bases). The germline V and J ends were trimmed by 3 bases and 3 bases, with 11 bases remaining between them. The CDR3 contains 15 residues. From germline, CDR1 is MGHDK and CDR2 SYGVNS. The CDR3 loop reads CASSDPTGSNEKLFF. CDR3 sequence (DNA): TGTGCCAGCAGTGACCCTACAGGCTCTAATGAAAAACTGTTTTTT.

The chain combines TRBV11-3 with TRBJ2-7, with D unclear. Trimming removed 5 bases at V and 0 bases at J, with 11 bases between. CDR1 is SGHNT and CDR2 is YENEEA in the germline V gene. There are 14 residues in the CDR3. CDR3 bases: TGTGCCAGCAGCGATGGACGGAACTCCTACGAGCAGTACTTC. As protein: CASSDGRNSYEQYF. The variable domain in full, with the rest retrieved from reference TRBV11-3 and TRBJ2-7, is EAGVVQSPRYKIIEKKQPVAFWCNPISGHNTLYWYLQNLGQGPELLIRYENEEAVDDSQLPKDRFSAERLKGVDSTLKIQPAELGDSAVYLCASSDGRNSYEQYFGPGTRLTVT.

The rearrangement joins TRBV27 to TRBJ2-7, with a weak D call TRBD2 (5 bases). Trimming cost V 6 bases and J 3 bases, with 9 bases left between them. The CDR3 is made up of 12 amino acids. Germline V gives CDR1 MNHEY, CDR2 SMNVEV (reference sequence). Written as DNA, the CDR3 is TGTGCCAGCAGCGGGGTTGGCTACGAGCAGTACTTC. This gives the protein CASSGVGYEQYF.

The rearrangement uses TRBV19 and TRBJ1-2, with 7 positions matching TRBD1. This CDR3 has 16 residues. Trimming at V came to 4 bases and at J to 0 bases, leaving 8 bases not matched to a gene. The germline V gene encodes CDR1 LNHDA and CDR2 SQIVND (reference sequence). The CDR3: CASSKSGTAANYGYTF. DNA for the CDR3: TGTGCCAGTAGTAAATCCGGGACAGCAGCTAACTATGGCTACACCTTC. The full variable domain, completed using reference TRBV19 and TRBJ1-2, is DGGITQSPKYLFRKEGQNVTLSCEQNLNHDAMYWYRQDPGQGLRLIYYSQIVNDFQKGDIAEGYSVSREKKESFPLTVTSAQKNPTAFYLCASSKSGTAANYGYTFGSGTRLTVV.